The 14 T cell receptor beta chains given below trace back to one sample, sequenced in a study of glioma-infiltrating T cells after dendritic cell vaccination. Assay: immunoSEQ multiplex PCR; the TCRdb copy retains only in-frame clones and omits some. The sample lists under 130,000 clones, almost 90% seen once, with over 2.5% in the top ten. As for time point: after dendritic cell vaccination, including at tumor progression/relapse. Sample: blood, taken after dendritic cell vaccination. These receptor sequences come from a human donor with glioblastoma.

This chain connects TRBV12-5 to TRBJ1-5, with a possible D match to TRBD1 (5 bases). Trimming stripped 2 bases from V and 4 bases from J, with 9 bases between. Germline CDR1 is LGHNT and CDR2 is FRNRAP. This CDR3 comprises 14 residues. CDR3 sequence: CASGLTRGNQPQHF. The DNA for the CDR3 is TGTGCTAGTGGTTTGACTCGGGGGAATCAGCCCCAGCATTTT.

The chain carries TRBV2 and TRBJ1-5; D possibly corresponds to TRBD1 (5 bases). CDR1 SNHLY and CDR2 FYNNEI come from the germline V gene. The CDR3 consists of 15 residues. Between the trimmed V and J ends, which lost 8 bases and 5 bases, there was a span of 19 bases. This chain's CDR3 is CASPSYRGRYQPQHF. The CDR3 coding sequence is TGTGCCAGCCCATCTTATCGGGGGAGATATCAGCCCCAGCATTTT.

Of note for this clone: Relative to the germline gene, one junction end is altered; a read error may explain this. The sample holds other DNA sequences that translate to the same CDR3. The chain joins TRBV30 to TRBJ1-6; the match to TRBD1 covers 7 bases. This CDR3 contains 17 residues. Germline loops: CDR1 GTSNPN, CDR2 SVGIG (reference sequence). For the CDR3, the DNA is TGTGCCTGGAAAAAGGGAGGAGGGCAGGGGGATAATTCCCCCCTCCACTTT. Amino acid sequence: CAWKKGGGQGDNSPLHF.

The rearrangement uses TRBV21-1 and TRBJ2-3; the D call of TRBD2 is as the table states it, not checked on the DNA. TRBV21-1 is marked as a pseudogene. CDR3 size: 16 residues. The CDR3 DNA sequence: TGTGCCAGCAGCAAAGGCGGCGGGAGATCGCGGGATACGCAGTATTTT. This gives the protein CASSKGGGRSRDTQYF.

CDR3 protein: CAAGETGWNQPQHF. The DNA of the CDR3 is TGTGCCGCTGGGGAGACGGGTTGGAATCAGCCCCAGCATTTT. This chain links TRBV30 with TRBJ1-5; D gene ambiguous. This CDR3 comprises 14 residues. Germline assignment: CDR1 GTSNPN and CDR2 SVGIG (reference sequence). Trimming stripped 8 bases from V and 4 bases from J, with 18 bases between. Drawing the rest from reference TRBV30 and TRBJ1-5, the complete variable domain is SQTIHQWPATLVQPVGSPLSLECTVEGTSNPNLYWYRQAAGRGLQLLFYSVGIGQISSEVPQNLSASRPQDRQFILSSKKLLLSDSGFYLCAAGETGWNQPQHFGDGTRLSIL.

This chain connects TRBV19 to TRBJ2-1; the D gene is possibly TRBD2 (6 bases). From germline, CDR1 is LNHDA and CDR2 SQIVND (reference sequence). Trimming stripped 7 bases from V and 0 bases from J, with 13 bases between. This CDR3 comprises 15 residues. The CDR3 here is CASTTRRASYNEQFF. In DNA, the CDR3 is TGTGCCAGTACCACGCGGAGGGCCTCCTACAATGAGCAGTTCTTC.

CDR3 amino acids: CASSSSTGWIGYTF. Here the CDR3 DNA reads TGCGCCAGCAGCTCCTCGACAGGGTGGATTGGCTACACCTTC. V usage is TRBV5-1 and J usage is TRBJ1-2; 7 nucleotides match TRBD1. The germline V gene has CDR1 SGHRS and CDR2 YFSETQ. V lost 3 bases, J lost 7 bases, and 9 bases stayed unmatched. The CDR3 covers 14 residues.

This chain links TRBV4-1 with TRBJ2-2; 11 bases line up with TRBD2. CDR1 is MGHRA, CDR2 YSYEKL, per germline. With 1 base clipped from V and 4 bases from J, the junction kept 2 bases outside the gene matches. The CDR3 runs 16 residues. The CDR3 here is CASSQGLAGTTGELFF. The CDR3 DNA follows: TGCGCCAGCAGCCAAGGACTAGCGGGAACCACCGGGGAGCTGTTTTTT.

The gene calls are TRBV5-1 and TRBJ2-5, with 8 bases identical to TRBD2. The trim removed 4 bases at V and 1 base at J, leaving 12 bases unmatched. Germline V gene data show CDR1 as SGHRS and CDR2 as YFSETQ. The CDR3 contains 17 residues. The CDR3, as DNA: TGCGCCAGCAGCGGCGGGACTAGGATTGAGGGCCAAGAGACCCAGTACTTC. Protein: CASSGGTRIEGQETQYF.

V gene TRBV18 combines with J gene TRBJ2-1, with no clear D. This CDR3 is built from 11 residues. V was shortened by 4 bases and J by 8 bases, with 6 bases between the two germline ends. Germline V gene data show CDR1 as KGHSH and CDR2 as LQKENI. The CDR3 is CASSQSDEQFF. In DNA, the CDR3 is TGTGCCAGCTCACAAAGCGATGAGCAGTTCTTC.

The CDR3 DNA reads TGTGCCATCAGCCGGGACAGGGTAGGAACTGAAGCTTTCTTT. Translated, it gives CAISRDRVGTEAFF. The chain couples TRBV10-3 to TRBJ1-1; 9 bases fit TRBD1. The CDR3 covers 14 residues. Per germline, CDR1 ENHRY and CDR2 SYGVKD. V was pared by 6 bases and J by 5 bases, with 7 bases of the junction left unmatched.

Details on this clone: An end of the junction differs from the germline gene, which may be a read error. The V call is TRBV7-2, the J call TRBJ1-6; D might be TRBD1 (6 bases). The CDR3 loop spans 16 amino acids. Per the germline V gene, CDR1 is SGHTA and CDR2 is FQGNSA. The CDR3 coding sequence is TGTGCCAGCAGCTCGGGCGTTGCGGACAGATATTCGCCCCTCCACTTT. Translation: CASSSGVADRYSPLHF.

The J gene is TRBJ1-1, the V gene TRBV7-9; D not resolved. Trimming took off 2 bases at V and 2 bases at J, with 6 bases between the two ends. The V gene's germline CDR1 is SEHNR and CDR2 FQNEAQ (reference sequence). The CDR3 totals 13 residues. CDR3 residues: CASSLSLNTEAFF. The DNA of the CDR3 is TGTGCCAGCAGCTTATCCCTCAACACTGAAGCTTTCTTT.

The J gene is TRBJ2-5, the V gene TRBV2; TRBD1 matches 7 bases. The junction had 9 bases not matched to a gene; V was cut back by 5 bases and J by 3 bases. Looked up from germline, CDR1 is SNHLY and CDR2 is FYNNEI. The CDR3 consists of 15 residues. CDR3 loop: CASSNPGTEEETQYF. The CDR3 DNA follows: TGTGCCAGCAGTAACCCCGGGACAGAGGAAGAGACCCAGTACTTC.